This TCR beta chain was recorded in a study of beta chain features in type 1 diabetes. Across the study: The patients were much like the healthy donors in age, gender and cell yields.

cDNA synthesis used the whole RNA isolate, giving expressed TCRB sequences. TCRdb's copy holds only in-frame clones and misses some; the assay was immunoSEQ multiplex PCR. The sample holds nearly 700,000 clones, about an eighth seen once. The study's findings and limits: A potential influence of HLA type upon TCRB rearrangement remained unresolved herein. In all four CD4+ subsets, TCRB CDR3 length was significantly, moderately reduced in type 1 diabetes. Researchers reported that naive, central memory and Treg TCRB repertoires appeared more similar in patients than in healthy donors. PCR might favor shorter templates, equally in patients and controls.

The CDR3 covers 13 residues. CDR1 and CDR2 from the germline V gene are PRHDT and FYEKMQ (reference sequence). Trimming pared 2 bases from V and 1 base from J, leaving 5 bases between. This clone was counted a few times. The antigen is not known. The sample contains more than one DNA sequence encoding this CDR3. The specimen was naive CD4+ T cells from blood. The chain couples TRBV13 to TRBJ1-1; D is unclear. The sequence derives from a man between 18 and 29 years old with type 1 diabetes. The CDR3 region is CASSLRQNTEAFF. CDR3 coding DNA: TGTGCCAGCAGCTTAAGACAGAACACTGAAGCTTTCTTT.